The 29 T cell receptor beta chains in this list originate from one sample, sequenced in a study of tumor-infiltrating lymphocytes in oesophageal squamous cell carcinoma. TCRdb re-called the PCR reads through MiXCR, storing one row per CDR3 protein. The table shows around 20,000 distinct CDR3 sequences, with 40% to 50% occurring only once. The sequencing sample was made of normal esophageal tissue next to the tumor. Source of these receptors: a male donor with esophageal squamous cell carcinoma.

A note on this clonotype: Its ends do not fully match the called genes, so a read error is possible. The V call is TRBV7-8, the J call TRBJ2-6; 9 nucleotides match TRBD1. Per the germline V gene, CDR1 is SGHVS and CDR2 is FQNEAQ. The CDR3 loop spans 18 amino acids. CDR3 DNA sequence: TGTGCCAGCAGCTTCTTCGGGGACAGGGTCCCTGGGACCAACGTCCTGACTTTC. Encoded protein: CASSFFGDRVPGTNVLTF. The full variable domain, in which reference TRBV7-8 and TRBJ2-6 provide the parts outside the CDR3, is GAGVSQSPRYKVAKRGQDVALRCDPISGHVSLFWYQQALGQGPEFLTYFQNEAQLDKSGLPSDRFFAERPEGSVSTLKIQRTQQEDSAVYLCASSFFGDRVPGTNVLTFGAGSRLTVL.

The CDR3 region is CASSFRAEETQYF. The CDR3 nucleotides are TGTGCCAGCAGTTTCCGTGCGGAGGAGACCCAGTACTTC. The V call is TRBV12-3 or TRBV12-4, the J call TRBJ2-1; D gene unclear. The better agreement between TRBJ2-5 and the DNA end casts doubt on the J call. The CDR3 contains 13 residues.

This clonotype was recorded many times. A much larger clone lies a single base off, so this may be a read error. The genes are TRBV12-3 or TRBV12-4 and TRBJ2-7, with D unclear. The CDR3 runs 13 residues. V lost 4 bases and J lost 7, with 14 bases in between. The DNA for the CDR3 is TGTGCCAGCAGTTCTATGGGCGGCAATGAGCAGTACTTC. Translating it yields CASSSMGGNEQYF.

This chain joins TRBV15 and TRBJ2-1, with no clear D. The DNA end lines up better with TRBJ2-7; the J call may be wrong. The germline V gene encodes CDR1 LNHNV and CDR2 YYDKDF (reference sequence). The CDR3 totals 13 residues. In DNA form, the CDR3 reads TGTGCCACCAGCAGAGATCTCACCTACGAGCAGTACTTC. Encoded protein: CATSRDLTYEQYF.

By share of the sample, this clonotype is large (0.1 to 1%). The gene calls are TRBV7-6 and TRBJ2-2; D possibly corresponds to TRBD2 (6 bases). The germline V gene has CDR1 SGHVS and CDR2 FNYEAQ. With 8 bases removed from V and 1 base from J, the gap between germline ends came to 14 bases. This CDR3 is built from 15 residues. DNA for the CDR3: TGTGCCAGCGCGACTAGGCGGGAGAACACCGGGGAGCTGTTTTTT. Amino acid sequence: CASATRRENTGELFF. The full variable domain, its missing parts supplied by reference TRBV7-6 and TRBJ2-2, is GAGVSQSPRYKVTKRGQDVALRCDPISGHVSLYWYRQALGQGPEFLTYFNYEAQQDKSGLPNDRFSAERPEGSISTLTIQRTEQRDSAMYRCASATRRENTGELFFGEGSRLTVL.

This sequence joins TRBV7-2 and TRBJ2-6; 7 nucleotides match TRBD1. TRBJ2-7 matches the DNA end more closely, so the J call is doubtful. The CDR3 spans 15 residues. CDR1 and CDR2 from the germline V gene are SGHTA and FQGNSA. CDR3 sequence (DNA): TGTGCCAGCAGCCCCTGGGACAGCGACTCCTACGAGCAGTACTTC. It specifies CASSPWDSDSYEQYF.

At least ten counts were recorded for this clonotype. This sequence joins TRBV18 and TRBJ2-1; the D call may be TRBD1 or TRBD2 (5 bases each). CDR3 length: 15 residues. The germline gives CDR1 KGHSH, CDR2 LQKENI. Trimming removed 5 bases at V and 4 bases at J, with 15 bases between. CDR3 coding DNA: TGTGCCAGCTCAGGGGGAAGGAATAAGTACAATGAGCAGTTCTTC. This encodes CASSGGRNKYNEQFF.

This chain connects TRBV11-3 to TRBJ2-3; D uncertain. CDR1 SGHNT and CDR2 YENEEA come from the germline V gene. The CDR3 covers 15 residues. V lost 6 bases, J lost 4 bases, and 17 bases lay in between. The CDR3 nucleotides read TGTGCCAGCAGTCAGGACCCCTCAGGCCCAGATACGCAGTATTTT. Its translation: CASSQDPSGPDTQYF.

There are many counts of this clonotype. V usage is TRBV12-5 and J usage is TRBJ2-5; D might be TRBD2 (6 bases). CDR3 size: 17 residues. Trimming took 0 bases from V and 11 from J, leaving 25 bases between them. CDR1 and CDR2 (germline): LGHNT, FRNRAP. The CDR3 coding sequence is TGTGCTAGTGGTTTGGTACGGGTTAGCGGTTACCCAGGAGCGCAGTACTTC. Residues: CASGLVRVSGYPGAQYF.

The table lists this clonotype with many counts. This chain links TRBV7-9 with TRBJ1-1, with 10 bases identical to TRBD1. The CDR3 has 17 amino acids. Losses at the gene ends were 5 bases for V and 0 bases for J; bases not matched to a gene: 9. CDR1 is SEHNR, CDR2 FQNEAQ, per germline (reference sequence). This chain's CDR3 is CASSDTGQGVVNTEAFF. The CDR3, as DNA: TGTGCCAGCAGCGACACCGGACAGGGGGTGGTGAACACTGAAGCTTTCTTT.

This clonotype was detected ten times or more. The rearrangement links TRBV6-6 to TRBJ2-7; the D is unclear. V was clipped by 0 bases and J by 7 bases, with 16 bases between them. CDR1 MNHNY and CDR2 SVGAGI come from the germline V gene (reference sequence). The CDR3 covers 15 residues. In nucleotides, the CDR3 is TGTGCCAGCAGTTACTCCGGGCAGGTGGGGAATGAGCAGTACTTC. The encoded protein is CASSYSGQVGNEQYF.

There are a few counts of this clonotype. The chain joins TRBV7-2 to TRBJ2-1; D perhaps matches TRBD2 (6 bases). V lost 5 bases and J 8 bases, leaving 16 bases between the germline ends. CDR1 is SGHTA, CDR2 FQGNSA, per germline. The CDR3 has 14 amino acids. In DNA form, the CDR3 reads TGTGCCAGCAGCCTGGGGGGACCCTCCGATGAGCAGTTCTTC. Its translation is CASSLGGPSDEQFF. The full variable domain, its missing parts supplied by reference TRBV7-2 and TRBJ2-1, is GAGVSQSPSNKVTEKGKDVELRCDPISGHTALYWYRQSLGQGLEFLIYFQGNSAPDKSGLPSDRFSAERTGGSVSTLTIQRTQQEDSAVYLCASSLGGPSDEQFFGPGTRLTVL.

The chain links TRBV12-3 or TRBV12-4 to TRBJ2-5, with TRBD1 identical over 9 bases. The J segment lost 0 bases and the V segment lost 4 bases, leaving 6 bases of the junction unmatched. The CDR3 is made up of 16 amino acids. The CDR3, as DNA: TGTGCCAGCAGTTCGTCCGGGACAGGGAACCAAGAGACCCAGTACTTC. It encodes CASSSSGTGNQETQYF.

This clonotype appeared many times. A much larger clone lies a single base off, so this may be a read error. The chain is built from TRBV12-3 or TRBV12-4 and TRBJ2-1; no reliable D call. Near its end, the DNA agrees better with TRBJ2-7, so the J call may be wrong. The CDR3 sequence is 11 residues long. CDR3 DNA: TGTGCCAGCAGTTTTGGCAGTGAGCAGTACTTC. Encoded protein: CASSFGSEQYF.

The gene calls are TRBV6-1 and TRBJ2-4; D is unresolved. The J call is uncertain, as TRBJ2-7 better fits the DNA end. Per the germline V gene, CDR1 is MNHNS and CDR2 is SASEGT. This CDR3 region has 12 residues. In DNA form, the CDR3 reads TGTGCCAGCAGTGAGAGGTACTACGAGCAGTACTTC. This sequence encodes CASSERYYEQYF.

The chain uses TRBV9 and TRBJ2-1; D is perhaps TRBD1 (7 bases). Near its end, the DNA agrees better with TRBJ2-5, so the J call may be wrong. Germline V gene sequence: CDR1 SGDLS, CDR2 YYNGEE. The CDR3 totals 16 residues. CDR3 nucleotide sequence: TGTGCCAGCAGCCAGGGGGGTCGGGGGCGAGGAGAGACCCAGTACTTC. This sequence encodes CASSQGGRGRGETQYF.

This clonotype has ten or more counts. V and J are TRBV11-2 and TRBJ2-2; 11 nucleotides align to TRBD1. Germline V gene lookup returns CDR1 SGHAT and CDR2 FQNNGV. The ends lost 3 bases at V and 7 bases at J; junction bases unmatched: 10. This CDR3 spans 17 amino acids. CDR3: CASSFWGWTGGFGELFF. Written as DNA, the CDR3 is TGTGCCAGCAGCTTTTGGGGCTGGACAGGGGGCTTCGGGGAGCTGTTTTTT.

To note about this clonotype: The conserved closing phenylalanine or tryptophan is absent in this CDR3, likely reflecting a read error. The DNA is left out, because the CDR3 cannot be placed on it with certainty; the CDR3 is given as TCRdb lists it. This chain uses TRBV6-1 with TRBJ2-4; the table's TRBD2 call for D was not verified on the DNA. Germline loops: CDR1 MNHNS, CDR2 SASEGT. The CDR3 spans 8 amino acids, including both terminal residues. The CDR3 is CASSDWLV.

This clonotype was seen ten or more times. The chain combines TRBV5-8 with TRBJ2-1, with D tentatively TRBD2 (5 bases). The V end was cut by 4 bases, the J end by 9 bases, with 14 bases between. From germline, CDR1 is SGHTS and CDR2 YDEGEE. The CDR3 spans 13 residues. The CDR3 region is CASSRRGKGEQFF. As DNA, the CDR3 is TGTGCCAGCAGCCGCCGAGGGAAGGGTGAGCAGTTCTTC.

Judged by abundance, this clonotype is medium-sized. The chain links TRBV7-3 to TRBJ2-1; 7 positions match TRBD2. There are 14 residues in the CDR3. The germline CDR1 and CDR2 sequences are SGHTA and FQGTGA. Germline trimming cut 8 bases from V and 6 bases from J; bases unmatched to any gene: 10. The CDR3 sequence is CASGSGGSANEQFF. In nucleotides, the CDR3 is TGTGCCAGCGGGTCTGGCGGGAGCGCCAATGAGCAGTTCTTC.

The V gene is TRBV12-3 or TRBV12-4, the J gene TRBJ2-3; 10 nucleotides align to TRBD2. TRBJ2-7 explains the end of the DNA better; the J call may be wrong. The CDR3 runs to 14 residues. CDR3 DNA: TGTGCCAGCAGTTATAGCGGGAGGCCCTACGAGCAGTACTTC. Translating gives CASSYSGRPYEQYF.

Comment on this clonotype: Relative to the germline gene, one junction end is altered; a read error may explain this. V is TRBV7-6 and J is TRBJ2-1, with 9 bases identical to TRBD1. The DNA end is more similar to TRBJ2-5, so the J call may be wrong. The CDR3 is made up of 14 amino acids. Germline V gives CDR1 SGHVS, CDR2 FNYEAQ. CDR3 DNA sequence: TGTGCTAGCAGCACACAGGGGGCGGGTGAGACCCAGTACTTC. Protein: CASSTQGAGETQYF.

This clonotype was seen ten or more times. The CDR3 sequence is CASSNLAGLYNEQFF. CDR3 DNA: TGTGCCAGTAGTAACCTAGCGGGACTCTACAATGAGCAGTTCTTC. The chain uses TRBV19 and TRBJ2-1, with TRBD2 matching over 9 bases. Germline-derived CDR1 and CDR2 are LNHDA and SQIVND (reference sequence). J was trimmed by 3 bases and V by 4 bases; bases with no gene match: 4. This CDR3 region has 15 residues.

This clonotype was counted a single time. V and J are TRBV7-6 and TRBJ2-7; 7 nucleotides align to TRBD1. The J call may be wrong; the DNA end is better matched by TRBJ2-1. The CDR3 is made up of 14 amino acids. Germline V gene lookup returns CDR1 SGHVS and CDR2 FNYEAQ. CDR3 DNA: TGTGCCAGCAGCTTATACGCAGGGGGCAATGAGCAGTTCTTC. Its translation is CASSLYAGGNEQFF.

In its sample, this clonotype was seen many times. A clone one base away is much larger, so this may be a read error. The V call is TRBV6-1, the J call TRBJ2-1; D gene unclear. The J call is doubtful: the DNA matches TRBJ2-7 better. Germline CDR1 MNHNS, CDR2 SASEGT. The CDR3 spans 15 residues. The CDR3: CASTSLAGSYNEQYF. In DNA form, the CDR3 reads TGTGCCAGCACTTCCCTCGCAGGCTCCTACAATGAGCAGTACTTC.

This rearrangement joins TRBV28 to TRBJ2-3; D may be TRBD2 (6 bases). This CDR3 region has 16 residues. The V and J ends lost 6 bases and 3 bases respectively, with 19 bases between them. Per the germline V gene, CDR1 is MDHEN and CDR2 is SYDVKM. In nucleotides, the CDR3 is TGTGCCAGCAGATCAGGCCAAGCGGAGGGGACAGATACGCAGTATTTT. Translation gives CASRSGQAEGTDTQYF.

The chain carries TRBV10-1 and TRBJ2-4, with a tentative D call TRBD2 (5 bases). The J call may not be correct, given that the DNA end is closer to TRBJ2-7. CDR1 is WNHNN and CDR2 is SYGVQD in the germline V gene (reference sequence). The CDR3 is made up of 13 amino acids. The CDR3, as DNA: TGCGCCAGCAGTGAGTCTGGAGGAGACGAGCAGTACTTC. Residues: CASSESGGDEQYF.

The chain uses TRBV18 and TRBJ2-7; D is uncertain. The end of the DNA is better explained by TRBJ2-5, so the J call may be wrong. CDR1 and CDR2 (germline): KGHSH, LQKENI. The CDR3 extends over 13 amino acids. CDR3 region: CASSPPNWETQYF. In DNA form, the CDR3 reads TGTGCCAGCTCACCACCGAACTGGGAGACCCAGTACTTC.

This clonotype is medium-sized within its sample. This chain links TRBV7-2 with TRBJ1-1; D may be TRBD1 (6 bases). There are 13 residues in the CDR3. Germline loops: CDR1 SGHTA, CDR2 FQGNSA. Trimming cost V 4 bases and J 4 bases, with 10 bases left between them. In nucleotides, the CDR3 is TGTGCCAGCAGCTCACAGGGAAGCACTGAAGCTTTCTTT. Its protein is CASSSQGSTEAFF.